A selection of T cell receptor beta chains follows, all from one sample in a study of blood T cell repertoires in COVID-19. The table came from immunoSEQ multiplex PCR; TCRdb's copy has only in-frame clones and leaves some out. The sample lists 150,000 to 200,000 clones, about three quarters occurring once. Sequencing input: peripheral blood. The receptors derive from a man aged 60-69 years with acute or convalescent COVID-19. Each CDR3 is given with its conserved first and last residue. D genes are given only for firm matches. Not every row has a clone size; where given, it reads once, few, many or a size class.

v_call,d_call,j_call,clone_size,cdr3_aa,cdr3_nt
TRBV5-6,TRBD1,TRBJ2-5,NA,CASSPDRGNFEETQYF,TGTGCCAGCAGCCCCGACAGGGGGAACTTCGAAGAGACCCAGTACTTC
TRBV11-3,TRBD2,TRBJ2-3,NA,CASSLRAGGADTQYF,TGTGCCAGCAGCTTAAGGGCCGGGGGGGCAGATACGCAGTATTTT
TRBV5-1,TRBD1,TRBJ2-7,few,CASSGQAYEQYF,TGCGCCAGCAGCGGACAGGCCTACGAGCAGTACTTC
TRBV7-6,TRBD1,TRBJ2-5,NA,CASSPTTGRQETQYF,TGTGCCAGCAGCCCCACGACAGGGCGCCAAGAGACCCAGTACTTC
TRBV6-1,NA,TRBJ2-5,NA,CASSEALGDTETQYF,TGTGCCAGCAGTGAAGCGCTAGGGGACACCGAGACCCAGTACTTC
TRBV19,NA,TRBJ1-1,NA,CASTDWRANTEAFF,TGTGCCAGTACCGACTGGAGGGCGAACACTGAAGCTTTCTTT
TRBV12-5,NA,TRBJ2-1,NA,CASGLVPNTLYNEQFF,TGTGCTAGTGGTTTGGTACCCAACACGCTTTACAATGAGCAGTTCTTC
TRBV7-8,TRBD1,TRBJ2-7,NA,CASSLAGTGSYEQYF,TGTGCCAGCAGCCTGGCCGGGACAGGGAGCTACGAGCAGTACTTC
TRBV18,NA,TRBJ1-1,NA,CASSLQELNTEAFF,TGTGCCAGCTCATTACAGGAACTTAACACTGAAGCTTTCTTT
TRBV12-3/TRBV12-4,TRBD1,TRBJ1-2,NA,CASGTALSYGYTF,TGTGCCAGCGGGACAGCATTATCCTATGGCTACACCTTC
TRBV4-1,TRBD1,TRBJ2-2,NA,CASSQGQGIGGLFF,TGCGCCAGCAGCCAGGGACAGGGTATCGGGGGGCTGTTTTTT
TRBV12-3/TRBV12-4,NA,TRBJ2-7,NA,CASSLTGFHEQYF,TGTGCCAGCAGTTTAACGGGGTTCCACGAGCAGTACTTC
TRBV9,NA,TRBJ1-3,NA,CASSHGTHSGNTIYF,TGTGCCAGCAGCCACGGGACTCACTCTGGAAACACCATATATTTT
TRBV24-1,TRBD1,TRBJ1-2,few,CATSDLEGQATF,TGTGCCACCAGTGATTTAGAAGGACAGGCCACCTTC
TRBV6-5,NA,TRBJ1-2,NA,CASSYNVAGERYGYTF,TGTGCCAGCAGTTACAATGTGGCAGGGGAGCGATATGGCTACACCTTC
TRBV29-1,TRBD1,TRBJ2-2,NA,CTSDRGIGGELFF,TGCACCTCGGACAGGGGGATTGGCGGGGAGCTGTTTTTT
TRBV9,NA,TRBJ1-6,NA,CASSVVGGGESPLHF,TGTGCCAGCAGCGTAGTGGGGGGGGGAGAGTCACCCCTCCACTTT
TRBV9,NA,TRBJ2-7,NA,CASSVDPLPYEQYF,TGTGCCAGCAGCGTAGACCCGCTACCCTACGAGCAGTACTTC
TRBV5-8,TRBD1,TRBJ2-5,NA,CASEKTGTGGATQYF,TGTGCCAGCGAGAAAACCGGGACAGGGGGCGCGACCCAGTACTTC
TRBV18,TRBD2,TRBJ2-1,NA,CASSPAGGPHNEQFF,TGTGCCAGCTCACCCGCGGGGGGCCCTCACAATGAGCAGTTCTTC
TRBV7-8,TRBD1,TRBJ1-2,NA,CASSSGQGAVANYGYTF,TGTGCCAGCAGCTCGGGGCAGGGGGCGGTAGCTAACTATGGCTACACCTTC
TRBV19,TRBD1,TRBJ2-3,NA,CASSWTGGTDTQYF,TGTGCCAGTAGCTGGACAGGGGGGACAGATACGCAGTATTTT
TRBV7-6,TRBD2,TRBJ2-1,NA,CASSFSVSGGYNEQFF,TGTGCCAGCAGCTTCTCTGTTAGCGGGGGTTACAATGAGCAGTTCTTC
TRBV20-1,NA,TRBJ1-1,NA,CSASWPEAFF,TGCAGTGCTAGCTGGCCAGAAGCTTTCTTT
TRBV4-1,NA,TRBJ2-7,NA,CASSQDSGTYEQYF,TGCGCCAGCAGCCAAGACTCAGGAACCTACGAGCAGTACTTC
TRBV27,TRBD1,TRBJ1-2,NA,CASTRTGGHNYGYTF,TGTGCCAGCACCCGGACAGGGGGCCACAACTATGGCTACACCTTC